The 8 T cell receptor beta chains listed next were all sequenced from one sample in a study of cytomegalovirus exposure and HLA in healthy donors. PCR primers comprised 60 Vbeta and 13 Jbeta primers. The data were produced by immunoSEQ multiplex PCR, yet TCRdb's version contains in-frame clones alone and is incomplete. The data contain approximately 80,000 clones, 65% to 75% of them seen just once; the ten biggest clones take up 4% to 5%. Sequenced material: PBMCs. The receptors shown here come from a man in his sixties in good health and CMV-seronegative.

Only one count was recorded for this clone. The chain combines TRBV6-1 with TRBJ2-5, with TRBD1 matching 12 bases. Germline V lookup: CDR1 MNHNS, CDR2 SASEGT. V lost 6 bases to trimming and J lost 5 bases; unmatched junction nucleotides: 1. The CDR3 contains 13 residues. This chain's CDR3 is CASRGTGGETQYF. CDR3 bases: TGTGCCAGCAGGGGGACAGGGGGCGAGACCCAGTACTTC.

The chain is built from TRBV9 and TRBJ2-1, with 8 bases that match TRBD2. J was trimmed by 5 bases and V by 4 bases; bases with no gene match: 17. This CDR3 has 18 amino acids. CDR1 is SGDLS, CDR2 YYNGEE, per germline. The CDR3 sequence: CASSPRSGGPLNHNEQFF. In DNA form, the CDR3 reads TGTGCCAGCAGCCCGAGAAGCGGGGGCCCCCTTAACCACAATGAGCAGTTCTTC.

This clone was seen once. The chain employs TRBV6-1 and TRBJ2-7, with TRBD2 matching 9 bases. The J segment lost 3 bases and the V segment lost 2 bases, leaving 2 bases of the junction unmatched. The CDR3 extends over 14 amino acids. In germline, CDR1 is MNHNS, CDR2 SASEGT. CDR3 sequence (DNA): TGTGCCAGCAGTGAAATAGCGGGGGACTACGAGCAGTACTTC. As protein: CASSEIAGDYEQYF.

This chain uses TRBV28 with TRBJ2-7; 8 bases line up with TRBD1. The germline V gene has CDR1 MDHEN and CDR2 SYDVKM. V shed 5 bases and J 3 bases; nucleotides not matched to a gene: 9. The CDR3 totals 15 residues. The DNA for the CDR3 is TGTGCCAGCAGTGGAGGACAGGGCAACCTCTACGAGCAGTACTTC. Translated: CASSGGQGNLYEQYF.

The chain links TRBV30 to TRBJ2-1, with D perhaps matching TRBD2 (7 bases). The CDR3 runs to 14 residues. Per germline, CDR1 GTSNPN and CDR2 SVGIG (reference sequence). Between the trimmed V and J ends, which lost 8 bases and 3 bases, there was a span of 17 bases. The CDR3 loop reads CAGRGDTRYNEQFF. In DNA, the CDR3 is TGTGCCGGCCGGGGGGACACACGCTACAATGAGCAGTTCTTC.

This chain links TRBV5-1 with TRBJ2-7, with D possibly TRBD1 on 6 matching bases. The CDR3 is 13 amino acids. The germline V and J ends were trimmed by 5 bases and 6 bases, with 15 bases remaining between them. Germline V CDR1 and CDR2: SGHRS, YFSETQ. The DNA for the CDR3 is TGCGCCAGCAGTGAACAGGGTGGTTTCGAGCAGTACTTC. This encodes CASSEQGGFEQYF.

This rearrangement joins TRBV11-1 to TRBJ1-4; 7 nucleotides agree with TRBD1. Germline CDR1 SGHAT, CDR2 FQDESV (reference sequence). This CDR3 has 14 amino acids. V gave up 5 bases and J gave up 7 bases; unmatched junction bases: 7. The CDR3 protein is CASSARTGGEKLFF. DNA of the CDR3: TGTGCCAGCAGCGCCCGGACAGGTGGTGAAAAACTGTTTTTT.

The V call is TRBV9, the J call TRBJ2-6; 7 bases line up with TRBD1. V lost 0 bases to trimming and J lost 4 bases; unmatched junction nucleotides: 10. The CDR3 runs to 18 residues. Looked up from germline, CDR1 is SGDLS and CDR2 is YYNGEE. In DNA form, the CDR3 reads TGTGCCAGCAGCGTAGGGGACAGTAGCCCCTTCGGGGCCAACGTCCTGACTTTC. This codes for CASSVGDSSPFGANVLTF.